This TCR beta chain was found in a study of cytomegalovirus exposure and HLA in healthy donors. Study-wide background: Inside one of the first data releases sat some 85 million unique TCRs taken from HLA-typed donors. Findings and limits, study-wide: It emerged from a later analysis that several of the most significant clusters appeared to be linked to common viral pathogens. Earlier results showed most TCR beta V segments being productive about 87% or about 30% of the time. Despite most TCR sequences being rare, some public TCRs occurred in many donors.

The ends were cut back, 1 base at V and 5 bases at J, with 11 bases in the middle. Germline V gives CDR1 SGHVS, CDR2 FQNEAQ. The CDR3 length is 15 residues. Note on this clone: Its antigen remains unknown.

60 Vbeta and 13 Jbeta primers were used in PCR. Assay: immunoSEQ multiplex PCR; the TCRdb copy retains only in-frame clones and omits some. The sample includes 200,000 to 250,000 clones, around 79% seen only once; the top ten take about 1.8%. The chain recombines TRBV7-8 with TRBJ1-4; TRBD1 is a possible D gene (5 bases). The sample comprised PBMCs. This clonotype was sampled from a man between 18 and 35 years old in good health and CMV-seronegative. The CDR3 coding sequence is TGTGCCAGCAGCTTAGATGCAGGGCCCAATGAAAAACTGTTTTTT. It yields the protein CASSLDAGPNEKLFF.